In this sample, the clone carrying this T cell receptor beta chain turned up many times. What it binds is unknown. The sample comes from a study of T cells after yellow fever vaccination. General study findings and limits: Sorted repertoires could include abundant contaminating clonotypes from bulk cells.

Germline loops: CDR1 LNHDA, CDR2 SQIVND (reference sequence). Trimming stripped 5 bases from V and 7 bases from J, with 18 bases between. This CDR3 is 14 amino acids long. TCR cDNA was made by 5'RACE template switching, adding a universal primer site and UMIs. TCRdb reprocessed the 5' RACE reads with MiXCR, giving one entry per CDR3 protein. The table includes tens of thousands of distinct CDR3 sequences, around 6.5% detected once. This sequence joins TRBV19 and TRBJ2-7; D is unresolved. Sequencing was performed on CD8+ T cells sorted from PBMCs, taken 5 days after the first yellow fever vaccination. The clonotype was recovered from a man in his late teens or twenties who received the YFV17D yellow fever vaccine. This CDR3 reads CASSLTVSYAEQYF. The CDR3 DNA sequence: TGTGCCAGTAGTTTAACAGTGTCCTACGCAGAGCAGTACTTC.